This TCR beta chain was identified during a study of T cell responses to AZD1222 COVID-19 vaccine. Note on this clone: Its antigen remains unidentified.

Profiled with immunoSEQ multiplex PCR; TCRdb holds only in-frame clones, not every one. The sample yields about 120,000 clones, roughly 88% seen once. In germline, CDR1 is LNHNV, CDR2 YYDKDF (reference sequence). Between the trimmed V and J ends, which lost 0 bases and 2 bases, there was a span of 6 bases. The length of the CDR3 is 14 residues. Study outcomes and limitations: Researchers took repertoire samples only after the peak T cell response had come. In a largely white British group with more females than males, clonal diversity was possibly underestimated. Following two doses of AZD1222, Spike-specific TCR breadth and depth rose.

The starting material was peripheral blood, obtained on day 0 of MenACWY control vaccination. The chain links TRBV15 to TRBJ2-3; no clear D gene. The sequence was collected from an adult in good health. CDR3 sequence reads: CATSRDQVTDTQYF. The CDR3 DNA reads TGTGCCACCAGCAGAGATCAGGTCACAGATACGCAGTATTTT.